This TCR beta chain emerged from a study of T cell responses to AZD1222 COVID-19 vaccine. Points from the study as a whole: Spike-specific TCR breadth and depth were elevated following two AZD1222 doses. Among the donors, most were white British and more were female, and clonal diversity was possibly underestimated. Sampling captured repertoires only after the peak T cell response. Spike regions recognized by vaccine-associated CD4 TCRs spanned the protein, led by 160-218 and 743-854.

The CDR3 is made up of 14 amino acids. Germline CDR1 is SNHLY and CDR2 is FYNNEI. Trimming shortened V by 5 bases and J by 1 base, and 6 bases separated the two germline ends. Notes on this clone: The antigen remains unidentified.

The assay was immunoSEQ multiplex PCR, and TCRdb's table has in-frame clones only and misses some. The sample yields approximately 140,000 clones, 75% to 95% seen once. The chain combines TRBV2 with TRBJ2-6; a weak D match, TRBD2 (5 bases). The TCR sequence derives from an adult in good health. Sequenced material: peripheral blood, taken on day 0 of MenACWY control vaccination. The CDR3 spells CASSQRSGANVLTF. The CDR3 DNA reads as TGTGCCAGCAGTCAGCGGTCTGGGGCCAACGTCCTGACTTTC.